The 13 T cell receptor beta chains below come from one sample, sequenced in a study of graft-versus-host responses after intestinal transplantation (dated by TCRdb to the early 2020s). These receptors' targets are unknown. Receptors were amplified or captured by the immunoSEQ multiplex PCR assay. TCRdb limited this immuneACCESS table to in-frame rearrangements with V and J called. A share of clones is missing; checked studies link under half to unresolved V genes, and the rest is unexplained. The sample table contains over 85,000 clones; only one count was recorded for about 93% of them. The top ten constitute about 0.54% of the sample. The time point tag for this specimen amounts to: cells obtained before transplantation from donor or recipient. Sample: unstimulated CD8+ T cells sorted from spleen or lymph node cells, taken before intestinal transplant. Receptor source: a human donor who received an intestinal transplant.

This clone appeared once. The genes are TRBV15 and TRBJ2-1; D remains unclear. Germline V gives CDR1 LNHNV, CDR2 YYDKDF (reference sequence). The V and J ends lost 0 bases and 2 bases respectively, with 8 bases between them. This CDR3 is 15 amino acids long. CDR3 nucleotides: TGTGCCACCAGCAGAGATAGGAATACCTACAATGAGCAGTTCTTC. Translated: CATSRDRNTYNEQFF.

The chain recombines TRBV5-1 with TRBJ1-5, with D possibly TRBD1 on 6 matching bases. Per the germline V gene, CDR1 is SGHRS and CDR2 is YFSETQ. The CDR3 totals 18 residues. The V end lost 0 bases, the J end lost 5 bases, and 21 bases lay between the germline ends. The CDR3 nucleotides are TGCGCCAGCAGCTTGGACCCAATACAGGGTACTATTGATCAGCCCCAGCATTTT. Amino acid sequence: CASSLDPIQGTIDQPQHF.

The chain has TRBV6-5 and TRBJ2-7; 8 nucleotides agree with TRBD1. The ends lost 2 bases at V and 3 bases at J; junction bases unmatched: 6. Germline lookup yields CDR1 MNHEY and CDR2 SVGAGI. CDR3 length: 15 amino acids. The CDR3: CASSYTDREFYEQYF. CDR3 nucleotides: TGTGCCAGCAGTTACACGGACAGGGAGTTCTACGAGCAGTACTTC.

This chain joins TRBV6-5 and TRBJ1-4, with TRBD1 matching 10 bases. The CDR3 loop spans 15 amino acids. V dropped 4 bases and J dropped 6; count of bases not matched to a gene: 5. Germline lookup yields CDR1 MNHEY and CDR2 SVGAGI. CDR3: CASSLTGTGDEKLFF. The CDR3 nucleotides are TGTGCCAGCAGTTTGACCGGGACAGGGGATGAAAAACTGTTTTTT.

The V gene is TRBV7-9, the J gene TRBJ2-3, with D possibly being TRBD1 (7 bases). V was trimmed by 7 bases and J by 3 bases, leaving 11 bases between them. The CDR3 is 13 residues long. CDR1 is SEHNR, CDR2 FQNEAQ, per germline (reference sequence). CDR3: CASTGGPTDTQYF. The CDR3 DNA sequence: TGTGCCAGCACAGGGGGGCCGACAGATACGCAGTATTTT.

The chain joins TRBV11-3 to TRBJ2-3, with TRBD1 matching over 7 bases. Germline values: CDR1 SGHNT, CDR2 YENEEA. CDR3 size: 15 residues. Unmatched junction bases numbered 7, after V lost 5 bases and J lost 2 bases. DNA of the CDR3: TGTGCCAGCAGCGAGGGAACAGGGGACACAGATACGCAGTATTTT. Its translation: CASSEGTGDTDTQYF.

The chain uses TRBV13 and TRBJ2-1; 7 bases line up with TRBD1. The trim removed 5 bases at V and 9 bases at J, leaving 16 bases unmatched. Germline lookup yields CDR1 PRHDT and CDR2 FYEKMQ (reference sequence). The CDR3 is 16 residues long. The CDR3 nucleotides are TGTGCCAGCAGCCCCCGTGGGACAGCGGAGTTTGCTGAGCAGTTCTTC. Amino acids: CASSPRGTAEFAEQFF.

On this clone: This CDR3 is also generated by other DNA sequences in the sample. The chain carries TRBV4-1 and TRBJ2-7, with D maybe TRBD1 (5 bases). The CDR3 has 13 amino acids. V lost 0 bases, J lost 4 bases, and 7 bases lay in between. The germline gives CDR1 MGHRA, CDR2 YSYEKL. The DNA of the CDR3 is TGCGCCAGCAGCCAAGAGCAGGGTTACGAGCAGTACTTC. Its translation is CASSQEQGYEQYF.

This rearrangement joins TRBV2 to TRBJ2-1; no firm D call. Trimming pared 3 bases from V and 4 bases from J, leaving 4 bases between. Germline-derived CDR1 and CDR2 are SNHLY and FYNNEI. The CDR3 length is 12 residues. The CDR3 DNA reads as TGTGCCAGCAGTGACTCTTACAATGAGCAGTTCTTC. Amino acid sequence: CASSDSYNEQFF.

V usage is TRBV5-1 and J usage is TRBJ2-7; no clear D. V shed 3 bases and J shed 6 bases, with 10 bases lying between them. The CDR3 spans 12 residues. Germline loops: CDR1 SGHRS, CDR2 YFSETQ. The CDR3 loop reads CASSSPAVEQYF. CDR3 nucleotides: TGCGCCAGCAGCTCCCCCGCCGTCGAGCAGTACTTC.

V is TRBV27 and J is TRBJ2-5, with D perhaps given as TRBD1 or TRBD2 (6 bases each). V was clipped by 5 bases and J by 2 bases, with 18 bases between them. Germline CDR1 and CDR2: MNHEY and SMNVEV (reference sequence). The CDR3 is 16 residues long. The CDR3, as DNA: TGTGCCAGCAGTCCCAGGGGACTGTACATACAAGAGACCCAGTACTTC. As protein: CASSPRGLYIQETQYF.

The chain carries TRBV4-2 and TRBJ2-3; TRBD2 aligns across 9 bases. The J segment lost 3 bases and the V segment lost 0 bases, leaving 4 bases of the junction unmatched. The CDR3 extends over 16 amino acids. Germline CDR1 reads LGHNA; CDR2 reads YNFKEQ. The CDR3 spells CASSQESSGRTDTQYF. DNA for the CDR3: TGTGCCAGCAGCCAAGAAAGCAGCGGGAGGACAGATACGCAGTATTTT.

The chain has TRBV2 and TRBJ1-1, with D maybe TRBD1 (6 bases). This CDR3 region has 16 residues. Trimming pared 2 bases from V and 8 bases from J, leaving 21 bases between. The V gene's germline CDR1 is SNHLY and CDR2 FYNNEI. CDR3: CASSELTGRFGIEAFF. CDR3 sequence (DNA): TGTGCCAGCAGTGAATTGACAGGTCGGTTCGGGATAGAAGCTTTCTTT.